This TCR beta chain was identified during a study of identical twins (dated by TCRdb to the mid-2010s). Concerning the study at large: The study deep-sequenced TCR alpha and beta repertoires from monozygotic twins, unrelated adults of various ages and cord blood to test whether fetal clonotypes persist. Replicate twin experiments were performed at different times using different library preparation protocols to rule out contamination. Broader findings and caveats from the paper: Conclusions relied on cross-sectional statistical analysis, since the same donors could not be followed over many years. Out-of-frame TCR alpha sharing in monozygotic twins was systematically underestimated by recombination models, whereas sharing between unrelated individuals was in agreement with the recombination models. Zero-insertion analyses could be partly confounded by invariant T cells such as MAIT and iNKT, although diverse VJ usage argued against such confounding for most clonotypes. A weaker excess of twin sharing was found in beta out-of-frame sequences because the signal-to-noise ratio was lowered by fewer shared sequences. Compared with coincidental sharing between unrelated individuals, out-of-frame TCR alpha sequences shared between twins had an excess of sequences with low generation probability. Abundant cord blood beta clonotypes carried fewer insertions; young adult naive repertoires showed a weaker similar trend, while memory repertoires showed none.

Turning to this clonotype: Its antigen is currently not known. No base-level quality is on record; no much larger clone is a single base apart.

Only healthy Caucasian donors were included. Three pairs of female monozygotic twins, all aged 18 to 29 years, made up the twin cohort. RNA for TCR libraries was isolated from peripheral blood mononuclear cells. To prepare the library, 5' RACE was applied. The sequencer listed for this sample is Illumina HiSeq 2000. Template switching added a universal primer binding site, and the final cDNA carried a unique molecular identifier that allowed TCR cDNA molecules to be counted accurately. First-strand cDNA for TCR alpha and beta chains was synthesized from specific primers in the conserved constant-segment region. To control for contamination, each cDNA library was double barcoded with a SMART-Mk sample barcode plus Illumina barcodes. TruSeq adapter sequences along with Illumina sample barcodes were introduced in two successive PCR steps. Sequencing of the TCR alpha and beta cDNA libraries was done on the Illumina HiSeq platform using custom primers. The original pipeline was this. MiGEC was used to process raw reads and extract unique molecular identifiers, and MiXCR was used to find CDR3 positions. For each individual, recombination models were inferred using an EM algorithm with the repgenHMM and IGoR tools. The tcR package in R was used for shared clonotype analysis, with sharing normalized by the product of cloneset sizes. To study raw recombination free of thymic and clonal selection effects, out-of-frame nonproductive sequences were analyzed. The raw public reads went through TCRdb reprocessing: fastp at Q25, MiXCR clone calling, in-frame beta chains kept. Rows merge per CDR3 protein into single entries with the most common DNA and genes. TCRdb's processing, not the authors', yielded these V and J calls. The sample profile shows more than 600,000 distinct CDR3 sequences; about 20% of them were found once. Clones ranked in the top ten supply approximately 14% of the sample.

The data were also submitted as part of a second study, on T cells expressing NK-cell markers. The second publication reports: In sorted CD3+CD56+NKG2C+, CD3+CD56+NKG2C- and CD3+CD56-NKG2C+ T-cell subsets from eight donors, TCR beta-chain repertoires were profiled. Among the eight sequenced donors, seven were HCMV-seropositive and one was HCMV-seronegative. To restrict sorting to alphabetaTCR-expressing T cells, an anti-gammadeltaTCR antibody was added in several experiments. In six donors, the dominant CD3+CD56+NKG2C+ clonotypes were among the top 10 CD8+ clonotypes and accounted for about 1.0-7.5% of CD8+ T cells. Those dominant clonotypes were again the most abundant among CD3+CD56-NKG2C+ cells in a few donors, at roughly 25-65%. Whether the expanded NKG2C-expressing T cell clones were specific for HCMV antigens was left unclear. All eight donors whose samples were sequenced were randomly selected healthy volunteers, three of them men and five women. To determine HCMV serostatus, a commercial ELISA kit was used to detect HCMV-specific IgG in serum. Bulk peripheral blood T-cell repertoires were additionally sequenced from unsorted PBMC for six donors. MIGEC was used to demultiplex reads and group the reads by UMI, and MiTCR was used to assemble and quantify clonotypes. Only TCR cDNA sequences supported by at least two reads were kept to exclude erroneous sequences. Downstream repertoire analysis used the tcR package, and clonotypes were matched across fractions by CDR3 nucleotide sequence plus V segment. VDJmatch was used to annotate antigen specificity against VDJdb, with one amino acid substitution in CDR3 permitted.

The receptor was derived from a young woman in good health. The sequenced sample was PBMCs.

The CDR3 protein: CASSLNRGHIIYNEQFF. The base sequence is TGTGCCAGCAGTTTGAACAGGGGTCATATTATTTACAATGAGCAGTTCTTC. Recombination connected TRBV12-3 or TRBV12-4 to TRBJ2-1; 7 bases in between match TRBD1. The CDR3 measures 17 amino acids from cysteine to phenylalanine. Only the CDR3 part of the read is kept: 51 bases, read in frame from the first base. V has 3 bases trimmed and J has 4 bases trimmed; junction bases matching no gene number 12.